These T cell receptor beta chains were read from a single sample in a study of blood T cell repertoires in COVID-19. Assay: immunoSEQ multiplex PCR; the TCRdb copy retains only in-frame clones and omits some. Among 25,000 to 35,000 clones listed, around 90% were seen once. Sequencing used peripheral blood. The receptors originated from a man aged 55 to 70 with active COVID-19. The CDR3 runs from the conserved cysteine through the conserved F or W. A D gene is named only where the DNA matches it firmly. Size is stated for part of the rows, as once, few or many counts, or as a class when the clone is expanded.

J | D | V | size | DNA | CDR3
TRBJ1-2 | TRBD1 | TRBV27 | once | TGTGCCAGCAGTCTCAGGGGGCGTCGAGGCTACACCTTC | CASSLRGRRGYTF
TRBJ2-2 | - | TRBV6-5 | - | TGTGCCAGCAGGACTGGGACCGGGGAGCTGTTTTTT | CASRTGTGELFF
TRBJ1-2 | - | TRBV6-5 | once | TGTGCCAGCAGGGCGGGCGGAGGTCCTGGCTACACCTTC | CASRAGGGPGYTF
TRBJ2-1 | TRBD2 | TRBV5-1 | - | TGCGCCAGCAGCTCATTAGCGGGGGGGCCCTTCAATGAGCAGTTCTTC | CASSSLAGGPFNEQFF
TRBJ1-4 | TRBD1 | TRBV27 | - | TGTGCCAGCAGCTATGCCCGGACAGGGGGGATGGAAAAACTGTTTTTT | CASSYARTGGMEKLFF
TRBJ1-1 | TRBD1 | TRBV12-3/TRBV12-4 | - | TGTGCCAGCAGTTTTACAGGGGACACTGAAGCTTTCTTT | CASSFTGDTEAFF
TRBJ1-6 | TRBD1 | TRBV18 | - | TGTGCCAGCTCACAGGGACAGGGGGTCTCACCCCTCCACTTT | CASSQGQGVSPLHF
TRBJ1-1 | TRBD1 | TRBV2 | - | TGTGCCAGCAGTGAAGGGACAGGGCGGTTAACTGAAGCTTTCTTT | CASSEGTGRLTEAFF
TRBJ1-3 | - | TRBV6-5 | - | TGTGCCAGCAGTAGGCAGGGATCAGGAAACACCATATATTTT | CASSRQGSGNTIYF
TRBJ2-7 | - | TRBV5-1 | - | TGCGCCAGCAGCTTGACAGACTACGAGCAGTACTTC | CASSLTDYEQYF
TRBJ1-6 | TRBD1 | TRBV10-3 | few | TGTGCCACGGAAGGGGACAGAGATTATTCACCCCTCCACTTT | CATEGDRDYSPLHF
TRBJ2-3 | TRBD2 | TRBV9 | - | TGTGCCAGCAGCGCCGCGACGGGACTAGCGGGGAAGGGACGTGGCACAGATACGCAGTATTTT | CASSAATGLAGKGRGTDTQYF
TRBJ2-2 | - | TRBV10-3 | - | TGTGCCTTAAACGGGACAATGAACACCGGGGAGCTGTTTTTT | CALNGTMNTGELFF
TRBJ1-4 | TRBD1 | TRBV29-1 | - | TGCAGCGTTGAAGATCGGACAGGGGGTGGGTATGAAAAACTGTTTTTT | CSVEDRTGGGYEKLFF
TRBJ1-1 | - | TRBV6-5 | - | TGTGCCAGCATTCTGACAGCGAACACTGAAGCTTTCTTT | CASILTANTEAFF
TRBJ2-1 | TRBD1 | TRBV7-2 | once | TGTGCCAGCAGCTCATACAGGGGGGCCTACAATGAGCAGTTCTTC | CASSSYRGAYNEQFF
TRBJ1-1 | TRBD1 | TRBV19 | - | TGTGCCAGTAGTCTACAGGGGCAGGCTGAAGCTTTCTTT | CASSLQGQAEAFF
TRBJ1-1 | - | TRBV10-1 | - | TGCGCCAGCAGTGAGGGGAGTGGTGAAGCTTTCTTT | CASSEGSGEAFF
TRBJ1-1 | - | TRBV5-1 | once | TGCGCCAGCAGCTTGGAAGGGGCTGGAACTGAAGCTTTCTTT | CASSLEGAGTEAFF
TRBJ1-4 | - | TRBV4-1 | - | TGCGCCAGCAGCCAAGATCGGGGGGTATCTAATGAAAAACTGTTTTTT | CASSQDRGVSNEKLFF
TRBJ1-1 | - | TRBV3-1/TRBV3-2 | - | TGTGCCAGCAGCCAAGATGGGGCAGCCCGGGACACTGAAGCTTTCTTT | CASSQDGAARDTEAFF
TRBJ1-3 | - | TRBV5-4 | few | TGTGCCAGCAGCGGCGGGACGGCCTCTGGAAACACCATATATTTT | CASSGGTASGNTIYF
TRBJ2-2 | TRBD1 | TRBV10-2 | - | TGCGCCAGCAGTGCGCCCGACAGGGATCCCGGGGAGCTGTTTTTT | CASSAPDRDPGELFF
TRBJ1-1 | - | TRBV19 | - | TGTGCCAGTAGTATAGGGATTGACATTGAAGCTTTCTTT | CASSIGIDIEAFF
TRBJ2-1 | TRBD1 | TRBV2 | - | TGTGCCAGCGGGACAGGGTTTGAGCATTTCTTC | CASGTGFEHFF
TRBJ2-2 | - | TRBV2 | - | TGTGCCAGCAAGTGGGGCGCTAATACCCCACCCGGGGAGCTGTTTTTT | CASKWGANTPPGELFF
TRBJ1-2 | - | TRBV19 | - | TGTGCCAGTAGTGTGGCAGACATTAACTATGGCTACACCTTC | CASSVADINYGYTF
TRBJ2-5 | TRBD2 | TRBV10-2 | - | TGCGCCAGCAGTGAGTCGCATAGCGGGGGAGGAGGGAGGAAAAAGACCCAGTACTTC | CASSESHSGGGGRKKTQYF
TRBJ2-3 | - | TRBV19 | - | TGTGCCAGTAGTCCTACTTCTAGCACAGATACGCAGTATTTT | CASSPTSSTDTQYF
TRBJ2-7 | - | TRBV1 | - | TGCACCAGCAGCCAAGACAGCTCCTACGAGCAGTACTTC | CTSSQDSSYEQYF
TRBJ2-5 | TRBD1 | TRBV6-1 | - | TGTGCCAGCAGTGAATGGGACAGGGGCCGGGGGGAGACCCAGTACTTC | CASSEWDRGRGETQYF
TRBJ2-5 | TRBD1 | TRBV7-8 | - | TGTGCCAGCAGCTTAGGGACAGGGGTCCAAGAGACCCAGTACTTC | CASSLGTGVQETQYF
TRBJ1-2 | - | TRBV7-9 | - | TGTGCCAGCAGCTTAGTGTTGGGGAAGGGGTATGGCTACACCTTC | CASSLVLGKGYGYTF
TRBJ2-7 | - | TRBV30 | - | TGTGCCTGTACTAAGTATTCGGACTTACGAGGGCAGTACTTC | CACTKYSDLRGQYF
TRBJ2-3 | TRBD2 | TRBV7-9 | - | TGTGCCAGCAGCCCCGGGACTAGCGGGTTCACGGGTACGCAGTATTTT | CASSPGTSGFTGTQYF
TRBJ1-1 | - | TRBV27 | once | TGTGCCAGCAGTCCCGGGGGGTGGACTGAAGCTTTCTTT | CASSPGGWTEAFF
TRBJ2-3 | - | TRBV7-3 | - | TGTGCCAGCAGCTCCGGGGCAAGCAGGGGCCACCCGCCTCGCACAGATACGCAGTATTTT | CASSSGASRGHPPRTDTQYF